This T cell receptor beta chain appears in the sequencing data of a study of a mutant IDH1 vaccine in newly diagnosed glioma. Study at large: The patients were given eight vaccinations, one each in weeks 1, 3, 5, 7, 11, 15, 19 and 23. The earlier regimen, radiotherapy, temozolomide, or both, was most often both.

Time point defined: week 11, during vaccination. One vaccine dose held 300 ug of mutant IDH1 20-mer peptide and came with topical imiquimod. The donors' diagnosis was new WHO grade 3 or 4 astrocytoma that was IDH1-mutant and ATRX-lost. As for this clone: Its antigen is not known.

The CDR3 sequence is 16 residues long. Germline loops: CDR1 SGHNT, CDR2 YYREEE (reference sequence). V trimming: 4 bases; J trimming: 0 bases; junction bases outside the gene matches: 9. Whole-study findings and limits: Seemingly, pseudoprogression had no relation to changes in the top peripheral T cell clonotypes.

Clones were read by immunoSEQ multiplex PCR, and TCRdb kept only the in-frame ones, dropping some. The table has around 66,000 clones, about four fifths seen once. V and J are TRBV5-4 and TRBJ2-7; 8 bases match TRBD2. Sequenced here: PBMCs, sampled from a glioma patient whose treatment included an IDH1 peptide vaccine. The source of this sequence is a man aged 50 to 59 with glioma. CDR3 nucleotides: TGTGCCAGCAGCCTTAGCGGGATCCTGAGCTCCTACGAGCAGTACTTC. It is translated as CASSLSGILSSYEQYF.